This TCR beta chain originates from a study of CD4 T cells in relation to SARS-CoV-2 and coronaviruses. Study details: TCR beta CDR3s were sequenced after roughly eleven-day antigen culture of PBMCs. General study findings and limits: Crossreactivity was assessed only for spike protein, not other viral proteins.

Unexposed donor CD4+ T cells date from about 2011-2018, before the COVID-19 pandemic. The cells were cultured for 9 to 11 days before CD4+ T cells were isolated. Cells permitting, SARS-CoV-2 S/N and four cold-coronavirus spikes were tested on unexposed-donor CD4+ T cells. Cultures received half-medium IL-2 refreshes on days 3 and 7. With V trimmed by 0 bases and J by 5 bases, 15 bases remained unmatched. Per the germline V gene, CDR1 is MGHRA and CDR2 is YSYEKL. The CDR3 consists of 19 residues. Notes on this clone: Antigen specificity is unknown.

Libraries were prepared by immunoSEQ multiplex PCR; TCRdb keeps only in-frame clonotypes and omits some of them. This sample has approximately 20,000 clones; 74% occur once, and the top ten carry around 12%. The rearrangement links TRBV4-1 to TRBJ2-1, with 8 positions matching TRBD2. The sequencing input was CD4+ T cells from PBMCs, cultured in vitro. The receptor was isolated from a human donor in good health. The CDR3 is CASSQDRLGLAGRNNEQFF. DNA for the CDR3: TGCGCCAGCAGCCAAGATAGGTTAGGGCTAGCGGGCCGTAACAATGAGCAGTTCTTC.